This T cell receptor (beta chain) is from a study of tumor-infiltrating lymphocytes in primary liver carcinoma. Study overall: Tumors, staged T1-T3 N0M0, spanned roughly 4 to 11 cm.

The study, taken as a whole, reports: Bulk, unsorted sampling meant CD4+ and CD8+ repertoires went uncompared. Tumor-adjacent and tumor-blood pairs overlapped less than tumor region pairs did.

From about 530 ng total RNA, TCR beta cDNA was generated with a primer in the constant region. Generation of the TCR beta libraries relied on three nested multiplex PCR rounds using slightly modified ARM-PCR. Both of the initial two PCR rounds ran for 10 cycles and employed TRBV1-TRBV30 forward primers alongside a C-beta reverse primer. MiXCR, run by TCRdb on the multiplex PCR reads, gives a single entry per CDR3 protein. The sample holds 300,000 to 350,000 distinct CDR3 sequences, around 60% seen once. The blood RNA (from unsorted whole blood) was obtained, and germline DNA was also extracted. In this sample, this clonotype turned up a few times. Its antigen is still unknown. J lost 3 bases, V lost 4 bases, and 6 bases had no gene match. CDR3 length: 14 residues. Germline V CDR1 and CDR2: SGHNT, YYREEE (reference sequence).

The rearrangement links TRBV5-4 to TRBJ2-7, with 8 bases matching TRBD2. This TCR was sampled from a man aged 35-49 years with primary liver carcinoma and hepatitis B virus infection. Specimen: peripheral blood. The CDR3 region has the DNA TGTGCCAGCAGCCTTCGGACTAGCAGCTACGAGCAGTACTTC. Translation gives CASSLRTSSYEQYF. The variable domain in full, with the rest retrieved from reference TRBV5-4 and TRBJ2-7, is ETGVTQSPTHLIKTRGQQVTLRCSSQSGHNTVSWYQQALGQGPQFIFQYYREEENGRGNFPPRFSGLQFPNYSSELNVNALELDDSALYLCASSLRTSSYEQYFGPGTRLTVT.